These T cell receptor beta chains were read from a single sample in a study of T cell clones after liver transplantation. Libraries were prepared by immunoSEQ multiplex PCR; TCRdb keeps only in-frame clonotypes and omits some of them. Of about 51,000 clones in the sample, roughly nine tenths are singletons; the top ten hold approximately 15%. The specimen was CD8+ T cells from blood, collected 12 months after liver transplant. The origin of the receptors is a human patient who received a liver transplant. A share of the T cells may be of graft donor origin. The CDR3 runs from the conserved cysteine through the conserved F or W. D genes are given only for firm matches. Rows may omit the clone size; those that give it use once, few, many or a size class.

D gene: NA
clone size: NA
J gene: TRBJ1-3
V gene: TRBV7-9
CDR3 protein: CASSLVWDTLGYGNTIYF
CDR3 DNA: TGTGCCAGCAGCTTAGTCTGGGACACCCTCGGCTATGGAAACACCATATATTTT

D gene: TRBD2
clone size: NA
J gene: TRBJ2-5
V gene: TRBV28
CDR3 protein: CASRASGYQETQYF
CDR3 DNA: TGTGCCAGCAGGGCTAGCGGGTACCAAGAGACCCAGTACTTC

D gene: TRBD1
clone size: NA
J gene: TRBJ1-1
V gene: TRBV27
CDR3 protein: CASSLRGPGTEAFF
CDR3 DNA: TGTGCCAGCAGTTTAAGGGGGCCTGGCACTGAAGCTTTCTTT

D gene: TRBD2
clone size: NA
J gene: TRBJ2-7
V gene: TRBV27
CDR3 protein: CASSSGGPYEQYF
CDR3 DNA: TGTGCCAGCAGTTCGGGGGGACCCTACGAGCAGTACTTC

D gene: NA
clone size: NA
J gene: TRBJ2-1
V gene: TRBV19
CDR3 protein: CASSIEGLSYNEQFF
CDR3 DNA: TGTGCCAGTAGTATAGAGGGACTGTCCTACAATGAGCAGTTCTTC

D gene: NA
clone size: NA
J gene: TRBJ2-7
V gene: TRBV4-3
CDR3 protein: CASSQGTQDYEQYF
CDR3 DNA: TGCGCCAGCAGCCAGGGGACACAAGATTACGAGCAGTACTTC

D gene: NA
clone size: NA
J gene: TRBJ2-7
V gene: TRBV5-8
CDR3 protein: CASSVQGQLGEQYF
CDR3 DNA: TGTGCCAGCAGTGTGCAGGGGCAGTTAGGCGAGCAGTACTTC

D gene: TRBD1
clone size: NA
J gene: TRBJ1-1
V gene: TRBV11-2
CDR3 protein: CASSQRNGQAMNTEAFF
CDR3 DNA: TGCGCCAGCAGCCAGAGAAACGGACAGGCGATGAACACTGAAGCTTTCTTT

D gene: NA
clone size: once
J gene: TRBJ1-2
V gene: TRBV13
CDR3 protein: CASSLGRASYGYTF
CDR3 DNA: TGTGCCAGCAGCTTGGGCAGGGCGAGCTATGGCTACACCTTC

D gene: NA
clone size: NA
J gene: TRBJ2-7
V gene: TRBV7-9
CDR3 protein: CASSWGTYEQYF
CDR3 DNA: TGTGCCAGCAGCTGGGGAACCTACGAGCAGTACTTC

D gene: NA
clone size: NA
J gene: TRBJ2-7
V gene: TRBV27
CDR3 protein: CASSLAANRGYYEQYF
CDR3 DNA: TGTGCCAGCAGTTTGGCCGCTAATAGGGGGTACTACGAGCAGTACTTC

D gene: NA
clone size: NA
J gene: TRBJ1-1
V gene: TRBV19
CDR3 protein: CASSDGYTEAFF
CDR3 DNA: TGTGCCAGTAGCGACGGCTACACTGAAGCTTTCTTT

D gene: TRBD1
clone size: NA
J gene: TRBJ2-2
V gene: TRBV7-9
CDR3 protein: CASSLSGTGPSTGELFF
CDR3 DNA: TGTGCCAGCAGCTTATCCGGGACAGGGCCCTCCACCGGGGAGCTGTTTTTT

D gene: NA
clone size: NA
J gene: TRBJ2-5
V gene: TRBV28
CDR3 protein: CASSLGGRETQYF
CDR3 DNA: TGTGCCAGCAGTTTGGGGGGCAGGGAGACCCAGTACTTC

D gene: TRBD2
clone size: NA
J gene: TRBJ2-3
V gene: TRBV4-3
CDR3 protein: CASSTLTSAPPDTQYF
CDR3 DNA: TGCGCCAGCAGTACCTTGACTAGCGCCCCCCCAGATACGCAGTATTTT

D gene: NA
clone size: NA
J gene: TRBJ2-7
V gene: TRBV5-4
CDR3 protein: CASSLAPGSPYEQYF
CDR3 DNA: TGTGCCAGCAGCTTGGCCCCAGGGAGCCCCTACGAGCAGTACTTC

D gene: NA
clone size: once
J gene: TRBJ2-2
V gene: TRBV5-4
CDR3 protein: CASSWGNTGELFF
CDR3 DNA: TGTGCCAGCAGCTGGGGGAACACCGGGGAGCTGTTTTTT

D gene: TRBD1
clone size: NA
J gene: TRBJ1-2
V gene: TRBV4-1
CDR3 protein: CASSLPDREVGYTF
CDR3 DNA: TGCGCCAGCAGCCTCCCGGACAGGGAGGTTGGCTACACCTTC

D gene: TRBD2
clone size: NA
J gene: TRBJ2-7
V gene: TRBV27
CDR3 protein: CASSLLYGGDYEQYF
CDR3 DNA: TGTGCCAGCAGTTTATTGTACGGGGGGGACTACGAGCAGTACTTC

D gene: NA
clone size: few
J gene: TRBJ2-2
V gene: TRBV19
CDR3 protein: CASRDTGELFF
CDR3 DNA: TGTGCCAGTAGGGACACCGGGGAGCTGTTTTTT

D gene: NA
clone size: NA
J gene: TRBJ1-2
V gene: TRBV18
CDR3 protein: CASSPANEPSYTF
CDR3 DNA: TGTGCCAGCTCACCGGCGAATGAACCGTCCTACACCTTC

D gene: NA
clone size: NA
J gene: TRBJ1-2
V gene: TRBV28
CDR3 protein: CASSTRTEGKANYGYTF
CDR3 DNA: TGTGCCAGCAGTACCCGGACAGAAGGGAAAGCTAACTATGGCTACACCTTC

D gene: NA
clone size: NA
J gene: TRBJ2-7
V gene: TRBV10-3
CDR3 protein: CAISEGAQWEQYF
CDR3 DNA: TGTGCCATCAGTGAGGGGGCCCAGTGGGAGCAGTACTTC

D gene: NA
clone size: NA
J gene: TRBJ2-3
V gene: TRBV7-2
CDR3 protein: CASSLESGVTLTDTQYF
CDR3 DNA: TGTGCCAGCAGCTTAGAGTCGGGGGTCACTCTCACAGATACGCAGTATTTT

D gene: NA
clone size: NA
J gene: TRBJ2-7
V gene: TRBV28
CDR3 protein: CASSFSDRSYEQYF
CDR3 DNA: TGTGCCAGCAGTTTCTCGGACAGATCCTACGAGCAGTACTTC

D gene: TRBD2
clone size: once
J gene: TRBJ2-7
V gene: TRBV19
CDR3 protein: CASSIAGGYEQYF
CDR3 DNA: TGTGCCAGTAGTATAGCGGGAGGCTACGAGCAGTACTTC

D gene: NA
clone size: NA
J gene: TRBJ2-7
V gene: TRBV28
CDR3 protein: CASSLSTNYEQYF
CDR3 DNA: TGTGCCAGCAGTTTATCGACTAATTACGAGCAGTACTTC

D gene: NA
clone size: NA
J gene: TRBJ2-3
V gene: TRBV10-2
CDR3 protein: CASSVWTGGTDTQYF
CDR3 DNA: TGCGCCAGCAGTGTCTGGACCGGAGGTACAGATACGCAGTATTTT

D gene: TRBD1
clone size: NA
J gene: TRBJ1-1
V gene: TRBV11-1
CDR3 protein: CASSTEDRGTRTEAFF
CDR3 DNA: TGTGCCAGCAGTACAGAAGACAGGGGAACCCGCACTGAAGCTTTCTTT

D gene: NA
clone size: NA
J gene: TRBJ1-1
V gene: TRBV19
CDR3 protein: CASSIVGIPNTEAFF
CDR3 DNA: TGTGCCAGTAGTATAGTAGGGATCCCGAACACTGAAGCTTTCTTT

D gene: NA
clone size: NA
J gene: TRBJ2-7
V gene: TRBV27
CDR3 protein: CASSLLTGYEQYF
CDR3 DNA: TGTGCCAGCAGTCTGTTAACAGGCTACGAGCAGTACTTC

D gene: NA
clone size: NA
J gene: TRBJ2-7
V gene: TRBV5-4
CDR3 protein: CASSLAGFEDEQYF
CDR3 DNA: TGTGCCAGCAGCTTGGCAGGGTTTGAGGACGAGCAGTACTTC

D gene: TRBD1
clone size: NA
J gene: TRBJ1-1
V gene: TRBV2
CDR3 protein: CASTPTGVASNTEAFF
CDR3 DNA: TGTGCCAGCACTCCGACAGGGGTCGCCTCCAACACTGAAGCTTTCTTT

D gene: NA
clone size: NA
J gene: TRBJ1-3
V gene: TRBV19
CDR3 protein: CASLGVYSGNTIYF
CDR3 DNA: TGTGCCAGTTTGGGAGTTTACTCTGGAAACACCATATATTTT

D gene: TRBD2
clone size: medium-sized
J gene: TRBJ2-7
V gene: TRBV19
CDR3 protein: CASSISSGTTFIYEQYF
CDR3 DNA: TGTGCCAGTAGTATTTCTAGCGGGACGACCTTTATTTACGAGCAGTACTTC

D gene: NA
clone size: NA
J gene: TRBJ2-5
V gene: TRBV11-3
CDR3 protein: CASSSSMTEDQETQYF
CDR3 DNA: TGTGCCAGCAGCTCCTCGATGACTGAAGACCAAGAGACCCAGTACTTC

D gene: TRBD2
clone size: NA
J gene: TRBJ2-7
V gene: TRBV4-1
CDR3 protein: CASSPEGTTGGEQYF
CDR3 DNA: TGCGCCAGCAGCCCCGAGGGGACTACGGGGGGCGAGCAGTACTTC

D gene: NA
clone size: NA
J gene: TRBJ1-1
V gene: TRBV7-6
CDR3 protein: CASSLGGHQNTEAFF
CDR3 DNA: TGTGCCAGCAGCTTAGGCGGACACCAGAACACTGAAGCTTTCTTT

D gene: TRBD1
clone size: NA
J gene: TRBJ1-5
V gene: TRBV9
CDR3 protein: CASSVEGQVNQPQHF
CDR3 DNA: TGTGCCAGCAGCGTAGAAGGACAGGTCAATCAGCCCCAGCATTTT

D gene: TRBD1
clone size: NA
J gene: TRBJ2-7
V gene: TRBV7-2
CDR3 protein: CASSLAEGALSYEQYF
CDR3 DNA: TGTGCCAGCAGCTTAGCAGAGGGGGCATTATCCTACGAGCAGTACTTC

D gene: TRBD1
clone size: once
J gene: TRBJ1-2
V gene: TRBV27
CDR3 protein: CASRGGAEGYTF
CDR3 DNA: TGTGCCAGCAGAGGGGGCGCGGAAGGCTACACCTTC

D gene: NA
clone size: NA
J gene: TRBJ1-4
V gene: TRBV5-1
CDR3 protein: CASSFGRQGGEKLFF
CDR3 DNA: TGCGCCAGCAGCTTTGGCCGGCAGGGAGGTGAAAAACTGTTTTTT

D gene: TRBD1
clone size: once
J gene: TRBJ1-2
V gene: TRBV28
CDR3 protein: CASWSDRGEGYTF
CDR3 DNA: TGTGCCAGCTGGTCCGACAGGGGGGAAGGCTACACCTTC

D gene: TRBD2
clone size: NA
J gene: TRBJ2-7
V gene: TRBV10-3
CDR3 protein: CAISPGLAGEDNEQYF
CDR3 DNA: TGTGCCATCAGCCCGGGACTAGCGGGAGAGGATAACGAGCAGTACTTC

D gene: TRBD1
clone size: NA
J gene: TRBJ2-7
V gene: TRBV7-9
CDR3 protein: CASSYPGQGYEQYF
CDR3 DNA: TGTGCCAGCAGCTACCCGGGACAGGGATACGAGCAGTACTTC

D gene: NA
clone size: NA
J gene: TRBJ2-1
V gene: TRBV9
CDR3 protein: CASSVDGNLYNEQFF
CDR3 DNA: TGTGCCAGCAGCGTAGACGGGAACCTATACAATGAGCAGTTCTTC

D gene: NA
clone size: NA
J gene: TRBJ1-2
V gene: TRBV10-3
CDR3 protein: CAIRPTGRVNYGYTF
CDR3 DNA: TGTGCCATCAGACCAACAGGGAGGGTTAACTATGGCTACACCTTC

D gene: TRBD1
clone size: NA
J gene: TRBJ2-3
V gene: TRBV6-6
CDR3 protein: CASSYVNRGDTQYF
CDR3 DNA: TGTGCCAGCAGTTACGTCAACAGGGGAGATACGCAGTATTTT

D gene: NA
clone size: NA
J gene: TRBJ2-7
V gene: TRBV4-1
CDR3 protein: CASSPTGTASYEQYF
CDR3 DNA: TGCGCCAGCAGCCCGACCGGGACGGCTTCCTACGAGCAGTACTTC

D gene: NA
clone size: NA
J gene: TRBJ1-4
V gene: TRBV28
CDR3 protein: CASSFRISGTGGNEKLFF
CDR3 DNA: TGTGCCAGCAGTTTCCGTATATCTGGGACTGGGGGCAATGAAAAACTGTTTTTT

D gene: TRBD1
clone size: NA
J gene: TRBJ1-1
V gene: TRBV5-6
CDR3 protein: CASSWTGGAEAFF
CDR3 DNA: TGTGCCAGCAGCTGGACAGGAGGGGCTGAAGCTTTCTTT

D gene: NA
clone size: NA
J gene: TRBJ2-1
V gene: TRBV27
CDR3 protein: CASSLSNSYNEQFF
CDR3 DNA: TGTGCCAGCAGTTTATCTAATTCCTACAATGAGCAGTTCTTC

D gene: TRBD1
clone size: NA
J gene: TRBJ1-2
V gene: TRBV4-3
CDR3 protein: CASSAKGYRGELAYGYTF
CDR3 DNA: TGCGCCAGCAGCGCTAAGGGGTACAGGGGCGAACTGGCGTATGGCTACACCTTC

D gene: TRBD1
clone size: NA
J gene: TRBJ2-7
V gene: TRBV13
CDR3 protein: CASSLGDRGNEQYF
CDR3 DNA: TGTGCCAGCAGCTTAGGGGACAGGGGCAACGAGCAGTACTTC

D gene: NA
clone size: NA
J gene: TRBJ1-2
V gene: TRBV28
CDR3 protein: CASSLKKGANYGYTF
CDR3 DNA: TGTGCCAGCAGTTTAAAGAAGGGGGCTAACTATGGCTACACCTTC

D gene: TRBD2
clone size: few
J gene: TRBJ2-7
V gene: TRBV19
CDR3 protein: CASSTAWVAGGYEQYF
CDR3 DNA: TGTGCCAGTAGTACCGCTTGGGTAGCGGGGGGCTACGAGCAGTACTTC